This section outlines one T cell receptor (beta chain) sequence together with its context. The data are from a study of regulatory T cells in long-lasting Graves disease. Noted time point: newly diagnosed GD, antithyroid drugs for less than 3 months. Isolated PBMC RNA provided the starting material for the TCR library. Trimming took off 1 base at V and 12 bases at J, with 25 bases between the two ends. CDR1 is SGHDN and CDR2 is FVKESK in the germline V gene. The CDR3 is 18 residues long. Assembly of TCR beta libraries relied on iRepertoire HTBI primers together with Arm-PCR of CDR3 regions. TCRdb reprocessed the multiplex PCR reads via MiXCR and lists one record per CDR3 protein. The data show fewer than 650,000 distinct CDR3 sequences, around 15% seen once. The same sample was also used in a study of T cells in Graves' hyperthyroidism and ophthalmopathy.

This receptor was identified in a man between 18 and 29 years old with Graves disease. This rearrangement joins TRBV14 to TRBJ1-6, with D possibly being TRBD1 (6 bases). Sequencing was performed on peripheral blood mononuclear cells (PBMCs), taken at new diagnosis, from a patient treated with antithyroid drugs. The CDR3 DNA reads TGTGCCAGCAGCCAAGGCCGAGGACACAGGGAAAGGGAGAAACCCCTCCACTTT. Translation: CASSQGRGHREREKPLHF.